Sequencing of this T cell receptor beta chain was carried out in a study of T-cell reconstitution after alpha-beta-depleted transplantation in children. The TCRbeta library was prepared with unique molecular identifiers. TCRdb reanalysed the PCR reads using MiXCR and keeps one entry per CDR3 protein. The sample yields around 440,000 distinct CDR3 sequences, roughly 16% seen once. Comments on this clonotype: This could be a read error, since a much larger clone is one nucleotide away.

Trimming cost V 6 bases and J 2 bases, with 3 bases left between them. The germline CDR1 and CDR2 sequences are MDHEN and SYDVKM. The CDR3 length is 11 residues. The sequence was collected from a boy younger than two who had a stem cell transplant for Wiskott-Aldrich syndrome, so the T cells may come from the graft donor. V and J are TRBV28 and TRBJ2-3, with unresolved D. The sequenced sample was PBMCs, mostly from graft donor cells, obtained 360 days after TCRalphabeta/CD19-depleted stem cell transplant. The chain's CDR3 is CASRHTDTQYF. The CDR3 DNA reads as TGTGCCAGCAGACACACAGATACGCAGTATTTT. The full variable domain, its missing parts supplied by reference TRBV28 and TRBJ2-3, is DVKVTQSSRYLVKRTGEKVFLECVQDMDHENMFWYRQDPGLGLRLIYFSYDVKMKEKGDIPEGYSVSREKKERFSLILESASTNQTSMYLCASRHTDTQYFGPGTRLTVL.